The 16 T cell receptor beta chains given below trace back to one sample, sequenced in a study of shared T cell receptors in the human thymus listed by TCRdb under 2021. The library was produced with the immunoSEQ multiplex PCR assay. TCRdb took this table from immuneACCESS and kept in-frame rearrangements with V and J called. Such tables lack part of the clones; where checked against another copy, unresolved V genes explain under half of the gap, and the rest is unexplained. This sample is represented by 700,000 or so clones; over 75% of them were singletons. The ten largest account for about 0.0098% of the sample. This same sample was also part of a study on human thymus T cells.

The material sequenced was thymocytes. Receptor source: a girl less than two years old with a congenital heart defect. Donor details come from another sample of the same person, matched by shared clones.

J is TRBJ1-4 and V is TRBV28; D might be TRBD1 (5 bases). The germline gives CDR1 MDHEN, CDR2 SYDVKM. This CDR3 is 15 amino acids long. With 6 bases removed from V and 0 bases from J, the gap between germline ends came to 11 bases. CDR3 sequence (DNA): TGTGCCAGCAGCGACAGTAAAGCAACTAATGAAAAACTGTTTTTT. It codes for CASSDSKATNEKLFF. Together with reference TRBV28 and TRBJ1-4, the CDR3 gives the full variable domain: DVKVTQSSRYLVKRTGEKVFLECVQDMDHENMFWYRQDPGLGLRLIYFSYDVKMKEKGDIPEGYSVSREKKERFSLILESASTNQTSMYLCASSDSKATNEKLFFGSGTQLSVL.

The V and J genes are TRBV7-8 and TRBJ1-1; unclear D gene. This CDR3 has 13 amino acids. CDR1 is SGHVS and CDR2 is FQNEAQ in the germline V gene. V gave up 4 bases and J gave up 5 bases, with 11 bases separating them. This CDR3 is CASSSHLRTEAFF. CDR3 nucleotide sequence: TGTGCCAGCAGCTCCCACTTGAGAACTGAAGCTTTCTTT.

CDR3 DNA: TGCGCCAGCAGCCATATTAGCGACGATGAGCAGTTCTTC. This translates into CASSHISDDEQFF. The J gene is TRBJ2-1, the V gene TRBV4-3; weak D call: TRBD2 (5 bases). V was clipped by 3 bases and J by 8 bases, with 11 bases between them. The length of the CDR3 is 13 residues. The germline CDR1 and CDR2 sequences are LGHNA and YSLEER.

The J gene is TRBJ1-1, the V gene TRBV6-5; maybe TRBD1 (5 bases). Germline V gene lookup returns CDR1 MNHEY and CDR2 SVGAGI. The V end was cut by 6 bases, the J end by 3 bases, with 11 bases between. The CDR3 has 13 amino acids. The CDR3 DNA sequence: TGTGCCAGCAGGGGCGGGGGACACACTGAAGCTTTCTTT. Residues: CASRGGGHTEAFF.

V and J are TRBV6-5 and TRBJ1-5; 8 bases match TRBD1. The CDR3 has 16 amino acids. In germline, CDR1 is MNHEY, CDR2 SVGAGI. Losses at the gene ends were 2 bases for V and 0 bases for J; bases not matched to a gene: 3. The CDR3 loop reads CASSYPGQGSNQPQHF. The CDR3 DNA reads as TGTGCCAGCAGTTACCCCGGACAGGGTAGCAATCAGCCCCAGCATTTT.

The J gene is TRBJ2-1, the V gene TRBV29-1; D ambiguous. CDR1 is SQVTM and CDR2 is ANQGSEA in the germline V gene. V lost 3 bases, J lost 6 bases, and 12 bases lay in between. The CDR3 consists of 13 residues. As DNA, the CDR3 is TGCAGCGTTGATCGGTCAACCTCCAATGAGCAGTTCTTC. It codes for CSVDRSTSNEQFF.

The gene calls are TRBV5-8 and TRBJ2-7, with TRBD1 matching 8 bases. With 0 bases clipped from V and 4 bases from J, the junction kept 9 bases outside the gene matches. CDR3 size: 16 residues. Germline V lookup: CDR1 SGHTS, CDR2 YDEGEE. In DNA, the CDR3 is TGTGCCAGCAGCTTGGTGGGGCCAGGGGGCAGTTACGAGCAGTACTTC. As protein: CASSLVGPGGSYEQYF.

The CDR3 loop is CASSPDLRQGTMWNTEAFF. CDR3 coding DNA: TGTGCCAGCTCACCAGATCTTCGGCAGGGTACCATGTGGAACACTGAAGCTTTCTTT. The J gene is TRBJ1-1, the V gene TRBV18, with D perhaps TRBD1 (5 bases). Trimming left V 2 bases short and J 1 base short, with 23 bases between. The CDR3 covers 19 residues. Germline loops: CDR1 KGHSH, CDR2 LQKENI.

The rearrangement joins TRBV18 to TRBJ1-5; 7 nucleotides agree with TRBD1. V was clipped by 3 bases and J by 0 bases; unmatched bases: 5. Germline CDR1 reads KGHSH; CDR2 reads LQKENI. This CDR3 has 16 residues. The CDR3 DNA reads TGTGCCAGCTCACCTGGGACAGAGAATAGCAATCAGCCCCAGCATTTT. It yields the protein CASSPGTENSNQPQHF.

This sequence joins TRBV5-1 and TRBJ2-2, with TRBD1 matching over 9 bases. CDR1 and CDR2 (germline): SGHRS, YFSETQ. The CDR3 runs to 15 residues. V shed 4 bases and J 7 bases; nucleotides not matched to a gene: 8. In nucleotides, the CDR3 is TGCGCCAGCAGCCTCCGACAGGGGGGAAACGGGGAGCTGTTTTTT. Translating gives CASSLRQGGNGELFF.

The gene calls are TRBV27 and TRBJ1-4; the D gene is possibly TRBD1 (6 bases). The CDR3 spans 18 residues. V lost 5 bases and J lost 4, with 23 bases in between. Germline assignment: CDR1 MNHEY and CDR2 SMNVEV (reference sequence). This CDR3 reads CASSIHGQYGDLNEKLFF. The CDR3 nucleotides read TGTGCCAGCAGTATACACGGACAGTATGGGGATCTTAATGAAAAACTGTTTTTT.

J is TRBJ1-1 and V is TRBV5-4; perhaps TRBD1 as D (5 bases). Trimming cost V 4 bases and J 3 bases, with 10 bases left between them. This CDR3 region has 13 residues. The V gene's germline CDR1 is SGHNT and CDR2 YYREEE (reference sequence). The DNA for the CDR3 is TGTGCCAGCAGCGCCAGGGTGGACACTGAAGCTTTCTTT. Protein product: CASSARVDTEAFF.

The genes are TRBV6-4 and TRBJ2-1; D may be TRBD1 (6 bases). Germline lookup yields CDR1 MRHNA and CDR2 SNTAGT. The CDR3 loop spans 14 amino acids. The V gene lost 6 bases and the J gene lost 3 bases, with 12 bases spanning the gap. The CDR3 protein is CASSPQGLYNEQFF. The CDR3 DNA sequence: TGTGCCAGCAGCCCCCAGGGGCTCTACAATGAGCAGTTCTTC.

J is TRBJ2-4 and V is TRBV30; D is ambiguous. The ends were cut back, 2 bases at V and 1 base at J, with 15 bases in the middle. CDR1 is GTSNPN, CDR2 SVGIG, per germline (reference sequence). The CDR3 covers 16 residues. The CDR3 DNA sequence: TGTGCCTGGAGTTCAGGAAAACTGAAGGCCAAAAACATTCAGTACTTC. Encoded protein: CAWSSGKLKAKNIQYF.

A word on this clone: One junction end disagrees with the germline gene, perhaps due to a read error. This sequence joins TRBV7-7 and TRBJ1-6; 8 nucleotides align to TRBD1. CDR1 is SSHAT and CDR2 is FNYEAQ in the germline V gene (reference sequence). The CDR3 is made up of 14 amino acids. CDR3 nucleotides: TGTGCTAGCAGCTTGGGGACAGGTGATTCACCCCTCCACTTT. Residues: CASSLGTGDSPLHF.

The chain employs TRBV10-1 and TRBJ2-2; D gene uncertain. V lost 3 bases to trimming and J lost 6 bases, with 2 bases between them. The CDR3 is 11 residues long. Germline CDR1 reads WNHNN; CDR2 reads SYGVQD (reference sequence). The CDR3 DNA sequence: TGCGCCAGCAGTGACTCCGGGGAGCTGTTTTTT. As protein: CASSDSGELFF.